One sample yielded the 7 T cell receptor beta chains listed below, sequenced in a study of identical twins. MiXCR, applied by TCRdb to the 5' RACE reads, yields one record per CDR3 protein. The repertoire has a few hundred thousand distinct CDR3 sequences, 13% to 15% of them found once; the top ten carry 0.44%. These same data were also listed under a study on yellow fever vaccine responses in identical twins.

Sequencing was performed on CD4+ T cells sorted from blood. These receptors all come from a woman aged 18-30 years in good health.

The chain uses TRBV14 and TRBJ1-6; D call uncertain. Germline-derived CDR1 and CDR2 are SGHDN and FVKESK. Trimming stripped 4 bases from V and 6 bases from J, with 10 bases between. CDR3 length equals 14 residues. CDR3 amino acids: CASSPYRINSPLHF. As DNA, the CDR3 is TGTGCCAGCAGCCCCTACAGAATTAATTCACCCCTCCACTTT.

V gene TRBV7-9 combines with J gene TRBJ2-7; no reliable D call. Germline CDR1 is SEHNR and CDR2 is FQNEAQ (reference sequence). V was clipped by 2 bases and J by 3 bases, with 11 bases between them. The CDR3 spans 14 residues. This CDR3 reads CASSLSGAGYEQYF. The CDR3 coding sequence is TGTGCCAGCAGCTTATCGGGTGCTGGCTACGAGCAGTACTTC.

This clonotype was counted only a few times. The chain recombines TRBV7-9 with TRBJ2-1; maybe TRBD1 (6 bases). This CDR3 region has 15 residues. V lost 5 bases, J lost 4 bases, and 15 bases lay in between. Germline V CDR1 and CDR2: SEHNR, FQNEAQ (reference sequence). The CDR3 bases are TGTGCCAGCAGCAGGACAGCGTCCCTTTACAATGAGCAGTTCTTC. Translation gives CASSRTASLYNEQFF. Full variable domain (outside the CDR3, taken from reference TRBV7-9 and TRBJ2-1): DTGVSQNPRHKITKRGQNVTFRCDPISEHNRLYWYRQTLGQGPEFLTYFQNEAQLEKSRLLSDRFSAERPKGSFSTLEIQRTEQGDSAMYLCASSRTASLYNEQFFGPGTRLTVL.

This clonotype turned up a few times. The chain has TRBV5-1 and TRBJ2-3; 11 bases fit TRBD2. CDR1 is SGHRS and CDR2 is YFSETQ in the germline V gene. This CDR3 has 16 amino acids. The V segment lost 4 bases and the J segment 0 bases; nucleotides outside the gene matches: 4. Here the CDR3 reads CASSIIAGGSTDTQYF. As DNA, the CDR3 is TGCGCCAGCAGCATAATAGCGGGGGGGAGCACAGATACGCAGTATTTT.

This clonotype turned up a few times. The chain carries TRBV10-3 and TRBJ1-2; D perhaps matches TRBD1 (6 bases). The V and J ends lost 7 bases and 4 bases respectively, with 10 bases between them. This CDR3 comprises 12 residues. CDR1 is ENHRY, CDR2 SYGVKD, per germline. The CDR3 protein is CAITPTGYGYTF. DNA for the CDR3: TGTGCCATCACCCCGACAGGCTATGGCTACACCTTC.

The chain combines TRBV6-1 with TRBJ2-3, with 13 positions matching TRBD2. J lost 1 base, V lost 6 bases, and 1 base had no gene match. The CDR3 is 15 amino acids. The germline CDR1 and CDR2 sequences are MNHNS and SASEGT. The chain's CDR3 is CASRGLAGRTDTQYF. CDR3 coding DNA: TGTGCCAGCAGGGGACTAGCGGGGCGCACAGATACGCAGTATTTT.

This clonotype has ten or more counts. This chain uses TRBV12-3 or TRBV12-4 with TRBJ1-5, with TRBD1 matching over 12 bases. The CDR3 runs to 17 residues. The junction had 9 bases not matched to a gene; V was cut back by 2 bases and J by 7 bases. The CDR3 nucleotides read TGTGCCAGCAGTTTATGGGACAGGGGGCATGGAGGCCAGCCCCAGCATTTT. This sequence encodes CASSLWDRGHGGQPQHF.